The 5 T cell receptor beta chains below were found in one sample sequenced in a study of CD8 T cells in ankylosing spondylitis. Their specific antigens are unknown. MiXCR, run by TCRdb on the 5' RACE reads, gives a single entry per CDR3 protein. The sample consists of about 540,000 distinct CDR3 sequences, roughly 13% of them appearing once. General study findings and limits: Made up of about eight highly homologous variants, a TCR beta motif appeared characteristic of ankylosing spondylitis blood.

Sequencing was done on a sample of blood, either unsorted or a sorted T cell fraction (not recorded which). These receptors came from a male donor with ankylosing spondylitis.

The rearrangement uses TRBV4-2 and TRBJ2-1; possibly TRBD2 for D (6 bases). Germline V gene lookup returns CDR1 LGHNA and CDR2 YNFKEQ. This CDR3 is built from 18 residues. The V and J ends lost 0 bases and 3 bases respectively, with 18 bases between them. The CDR3 DNA reads as TGTGCCAGCAGCCAAGAGGGATTTGGAGGGTCTGACTACAATGAGCAGTTCTTC. Residues: CASSQEGFGGSDYNEQFF.

This clonotype appeared many times. The rearrangement links TRBV7-2 to TRBJ2-1, with 7 bases matching TRBD1. Losses at the gene ends were 3 bases for V and 9 bases for J; bases not matched to a gene: 5. CDR3 length equals 13 residues. Per germline, CDR1 SGHTA and CDR2 FQGNSA. In DNA, the CDR3 is TGTGCCAGCAGCTTGACAGGGTTGAGTGAGCAGTTCTTC. Its protein product is CASSLTGLSEQFF.

This clonotype was counted many times. V is TRBV6-4 and J is TRBJ2-7; D is perhaps TRBD2 (6 bases). Germline assignment: CDR1 MRHNA and CDR2 SNTAGT. V was shortened by 3 bases and J by 0 bases, with 15 bases between the two germline ends. The CDR3 has 16 residues. The CDR3 region is CASSESGLISSYEQYV. CDR3 bases: TGTGCCAGCAGTGAATCCGGACTAATCAGCTCCTACGAGCAGTACGTC.

J is TRBJ2-3 and V is TRBV9; tentative D call: TRBD2 (5 bases). V was pared by 0 bases and J by 5 bases, with 7 bases between. The CDR3 length is 13 residues. Germline lookup yields CDR1 SGDLS and CDR2 YYNGEE. Here the CDR3 reads CASSVDRGDTQYF. CDR3 coding DNA: TGTGCCAGCAGCGTAGATCGGGGAGATACGCAGTATTTT.

This clonotype was seen a handful of times. This rearrangement joins TRBV20-1 to TRBJ2-3, with D possibly TRBD2 on 6 matching bases. Trimming stripped 5 bases from V and 1 base from J, with 7 bases between. There are 12 residues in the CDR3. Germline V CDR1 and CDR2: DFQATT, SNEGSKA (reference sequence). The CDR3 DNA is TGCAGTGCTTTAGCGGGCACAGATACGCAGTATTTT. Protein product: CSALAGTDTQYF.